The clone carrying this T cell receptor (beta chain) was recorded at least ten times. Its antigen is still unknown. Unique molecular identifiers were affixed to single, distinct cDNA molecules. MiXCR, applied by TCRdb to the 5' RACE reads, yields one record per CDR3 protein. The data show 55,000 to 70,000 distinct CDR3 sequences, with 12% seen just once and roughly 1.2% held by the top ten. The CDR3 extends over 16 amino acids. V shed 0 bases and J shed 2 bases, with 13 bases lying between them. Germline assignment: CDR1 SGDLS and CDR2 YYNGEE. This entry belongs to a study of early T cells in non-severe SARS-CoV-2 infection. Regarding the study as a whole: VDJdb-based matching was biased toward anti-spike CD8 responses and missed private and CD4 specificities.

This sample comprised whole blood, obtained at baseline. The chain joins TRBV9 to TRBJ2-3; D is unclear. This TCR derives from an adult who was a healthcare worker with PCR-confirmed SARS-CoV-2 infection or an uninfected control (not recorded which). The donor label of this sample is uncertain. CDR3 bases: TGTGCCAGCAGCGTAGATGGTCCCCCCGCCACAGATACGCAGTATTTT. Its translation: CASSVDGPPATDTQYF.